The 30 T cell receptor beta chains listed next were all sequenced from one sample in a study of technical replicates of blood from a handful of donors (dated by TCRdb to about 2017). The library came from the immunoSEQ multiplex PCR assay. Not all clones reach the TCRdb copy of this immuneACCESS table, which keeps in-frame sequences only. Checked studies attribute under half of the gap to unresolved V genes and leave the rest unexplained. The sample table lists approximately 89,000 clones, approximately 96% of them with a count of one. The top ten constitute 0.2% to 0.3% of the sample. Sequenced material: T cells isolated from PBMCs. Source of these receptors: a human donor in good health.

The rearrangement uses TRBV12-5 and TRBJ1-5; 8 bases line up with TRBD1. V shed 3 bases and J 4 bases; nucleotides not matched to a gene: 11. Germline V gene lookup returns CDR1 LGHNT and CDR2 FRNRAP. This CDR3 is built from 17 residues. The CDR3 sequence: CASGFYLPGTGNQPQHF. The CDR3, as DNA: TGTGCTAGTGGTTTTTACCTACCCGGGACAGGAAATCAGCCCCAGCATTTT.

The chain recombines TRBV5-1 with TRBJ2-1; TRBD2 matches at 7 bases. With 4 bases clipped from V and 2 bases from J, the junction kept 3 bases outside the gene matches. CDR1 is SGHRS and CDR2 is YFSETQ in the germline V gene. The CDR3 extends over 14 amino acids. The CDR3 coding sequence is TGCGCCAGCAGCCCTGGACTAGCCTACAATGAGCAGTTCTTC. Translation gives CASSPGLAYNEQFF.

V usage is TRBV9 and J usage is TRBJ2-6; 7 positions match TRBD1. Germline CDR1 is SGDLS and CDR2 is YYNGEE. J gave up 0 bases and V 3 bases, and 3 bases lay outside the gene matches. The CDR3 is 16 residues long. CDR3 amino acids: CASSEGALSGANVLTF. Written as DNA, the CDR3 is TGTGCCAGCAGCGAGGGGGCCCTCTCTGGGGCCAACGTCCTGACTTTC.

The chain employs TRBV7-8 and TRBJ2-3, with TRBD2 identical over 12 bases. Germline V CDR1 and CDR2: SGHVS, FQNEAQ. This CDR3 contains 16 residues. Trimming removed 2 bases from V and 1 base from J; junction bases left unmatched: 1. DNA of the CDR3: TGTGCCAGCAGCTTACCTAGCGGGGGGGGCACAGATACGCAGTATTTT. Its protein product is CASSLPSGGGTDTQYF.

The chain carries TRBV5-6 and TRBJ1-2, with a weak D call TRBD1 (5 bases). This CDR3 is built from 15 residues. Between the trimmed V and J ends, which lost 3 bases and 4 bases, there was a span of 16 bases. Germline CDR1 SGHDT, CDR2 YYEEEE. CDR3 DNA sequence: TGTGCCAGCAGCTGGGGGTCTGCGGGAGGCTATGGCTACACCTTC. Translation: CASSWGSAGGYGYTF. Supplemented by reference TRBV5-6 and TRBJ1-2, the full variable domain reads DAGVTQSPTHLIKTRGQQVTLRCSPKSGHDTVSWYQQALGQGPQFIFQYYEEEERQRGNFPDRFSGHQFPNYSSELNVNALLLGDSALYLCASSWGSAGGYGYTFGSGTRLTVV.

V gene TRBV15 combines with J gene TRBJ1-2; D gene unclear. Germline-derived CDR1 and CDR2 are LNHNV and YYDKDF (reference sequence). V was clipped by 3 bases and J by 12 bases, with 14 bases between them. This CDR3 comprises 12 residues. DNA of the CDR3: TGTGCCACCAGCAGTTTAGGGAGAGCTCACACCTTC. Translation: CATSSLGRAHTF. The variable domain in full, with the rest retrieved from reference TRBV15 and TRBJ1-2, is DAMVIQNPRYQVTQFGKPVTLSCSQTLNHNVMYWYQQKSSQAPKLLFHYYDKDFNNEADTPDNFQSRRPNTSFCFLDIRSPGLGDTAMYLCATSSLGRAHTFGSGTRLTVV.

This chain links TRBV5-1 with TRBJ2-1; 11 bases fit TRBD2. Germline CDR1 and CDR2: SGHRS and YFSETQ. The CDR3 covers 15 residues. V dropped 0 bases and J dropped 6; count of bases not matched to a gene: 2. The CDR3 here is CASSLGLAGSNEQFF. CDR3 nucleotides: TGCGCCAGCAGCTTGGGACTAGCGGGAAGCAATGAGCAGTTCTTC.

The chain recombines TRBV30 with TRBJ1-6, with TRBD1 identical over 8 bases. Germline trimming cut 7 bases from V and 9 bases from J; bases unmatched to any gene: 5. Germline lookup yields CDR1 GTSNPN and CDR2 SVGIG (reference sequence). The CDR3 consists of 12 residues. The CDR3 loop is CAFTGTGSPLHF. The CDR3 bases are TGTGCCTTTACCGGGACAGGTTCACCCCTCCACTTT.

V usage is TRBV4-1 and J usage is TRBJ2-1, with TRBD2 matching over 8 bases. V dropped 0 bases and J dropped 3; count of bases not matched to a gene: 7. Looked up from germline, CDR1 is MGHRA and CDR2 is YSYEKL. The length of the CDR3 is 17 residues. The CDR3 loop reads CASSQDSRGGSYNEQFF. Here the CDR3 DNA reads TGCGCCAGCAGCCAAGATTCCCGGGGGGGAAGCTACAATGAGCAGTTCTTC.

V gene TRBV7-6 combines with J gene TRBJ2-2; 7 bases are shared with TRBD2. J lost 3 bases, V lost 4 bases, and 8 bases had no gene match. The CDR3 runs 16 residues. Germline V gene lookup returns CDR1 SGHVS and CDR2 FNYEAQ. The CDR3 protein is CASSSPLLADTGELFF. CDR3 in DNA: TGTGCCAGCAGCTCTCCTCTTCTAGCGGACACCGGGGAGCTGTTTTTT.

V and J are TRBV5-1 and TRBJ2-1; a weak D match, TRBD2 (6 bases). The CDR3 is made up of 15 amino acids. Germline CDR1 SGHRS, CDR2 YFSETQ. The V gene lost 5 bases and the J gene lost 4 bases, with 16 bases spanning the gap. CDR3 nucleotide sequence: TGCGCCAGCAGTTCAACCGCGGGGTCATACAATGAGCAGTTCTTC. It is translated as CASSSTAGSYNEQFF. The full variable domain, rest sourced from reference TRBV5-1 and TRBJ2-1, is KAGVTQTPRYLIKTRGQQVTLSCSPISGHRSVSWYQQTPGQGLQFLFEYFSETQRNKGNFPGRFSGRQFSNSRSEMNVSTLELGDSALYLCASSSTAGSYNEQFFGPGTRLTVL.

To note about this clone: The junction departs from the called germline gene at one end, perhaps through a read error. Other DNA sequences within the sample encode an identical CDR3. The chain uses TRBV25-1 and TRBJ1-3, with 9 nucleotides matching TRBD1. This CDR3 region has 16 residues. Germline loops: CDR1 MGHDK, CDR2 SYGVNS. The CDR3, as DNA: TGCGCCAGCAGTGAACCTCGGACAGGGGTTGGAAACACCATATATTTT. Translation gives CASSEPRTGVGNTIYF.

V and J are TRBV4-2 and TRBJ2-3, with D tentatively TRBD2 (6 bases). Germline CDR1 reads LGHNA; CDR2 reads YNFKEQ. CDR3 length equals 15 residues. V lost 2 bases and J lost 8, with 17 bases in between. CDR3 sequence (DNA): TGTGCCAGCAGCCAACCGGGACTCCCTGCGGGTACGCAGTATTTT. It translates to CASSQPGLPAGTQYF.

This clone occurred once. The genes are TRBV4-1 and TRBJ2-7, with 16 bases fitting TRBD2. Trimming took 2 bases from V and 3 from J; bases not matched to a gene: 10. The CDR3 runs 19 residues. CDR1 is MGHRA and CDR2 is YSYEKL in the germline V gene. As DNA, the CDR3 is TGCGCCAGCAGCCAACCCCAGGGACTAGCGGGGGGGACGAACTACGAGCAGTACTTC. This translates into CASSQPQGLAGGTNYEQYF.

V usage is TRBV18 and J usage is TRBJ1-2; a weak D match, TRBD1 (5 bases). Trimming shortened V by 2 bases and J by 0 bases, and 19 bases separated the two germline ends. Per the germline V gene, CDR1 is KGHSH and CDR2 is LQKENI. This CDR3 spans 18 amino acids. The CDR3 coding sequence is TGTGCCAGCTCACCAGCCCCGGGACTGAGTAGGGCTAACTATGGCTACACCTTC. It yields the protein CASSPAPGLSRANYGYTF.

The rearrangement uses TRBV29-1 and TRBJ2-1; 7 positions match TRBD2. Losses at the gene ends were 8 bases for V and 9 bases for J; bases not matched to a gene: 10. Looked up from germline, CDR1 is SQVTM and CDR2 is ANQGSEA. CDR3 size: 12 residues. The CDR3 reads CSPGGVLGEQFF. The CDR3 bases are TGCAGCCCTGGGGGGGTCCTTGGTGAGCAGTTCTTC.

V and J are TRBV4-1 and TRBJ2-5; D is ambiguous. With the DNA end fitting TRBJ2-7 better, the J assignment may be wrong. The CDR3 is 15 residues long. CDR1 and CDR2 from the germline V gene are MGHRA and YSYEKL. CDR3 nucleotide sequence: TGCGCCAGCAGCCAAGAAGACTGGCGCTCCTACGAGCAGTACTTC. Translated: CASSQEDWRSYEQYF.

This sequence joins TRBV28 and TRBJ2-5; TRBD1 is a possible D gene (6 bases). V was clipped by 5 bases and J by 1 base, with 11 bases between them. The CDR3 consists of 14 residues. CDR1 is MDHEN and CDR2 is SYDVKM in the germline V gene. The CDR3 sequence is CASSTGHLQETQYF. The CDR3 region has the DNA TGTGCCAGCAGTACGGGACACCTCCAAGAGACCCAGTACTTC.

V usage is TRBV5-1 and J usage is TRBJ2-5; TRBD2 matches 10 bases. The CDR3 is 18 amino acids. Germline trimming cut 0 bases from V and 2 bases from J; bases unmatched to any gene: 10. Germline V gene sequence: CDR1 SGHRS, CDR2 YFSETQ. CDR3 bases: TGCGCCAGCAGCTTGGAGGGACTAGCGCGTCGAACTCAAGAGACCCAGTACTTC. It encodes CASSLEGLARRTQETQYF.

The chain links TRBV2 to TRBJ1-2; 7 nucleotides agree with TRBD1. After removal of 4 bases from V and 3 bases from J, the junction contained 8 bases not matched to a gene. The CDR3 is 15 residues long. Germline V gene lookup returns CDR1 SNHLY and CDR2 FYNNEI. CDR3 DNA: TGTGCCAGCAGTGTACGGACAGGTGATTACTATGGCTACACCTTC. This codes for CASSVRTGDYYGYTF.

This clone was counted a few times. V and J are TRBV12-5 and TRBJ1-1; TRBD1 aligns across 7 bases. CDR1 is LGHNT, CDR2 FRNRAP, per germline. V dropped 1 base and J dropped 4; count of bases not matched to a gene: 12. This CDR3 is 17 amino acids long. CDR3: CASGLAGQEKASTEAFF. In nucleotides, the CDR3 is TGTGCTAGTGGTTTGGCAGGACAGGAGAAGGCCTCCACTGAAGCTTTCTTT.

The chain employs TRBV9 and TRBJ1-1, with a tentative D call TRBD1 (5 bases). Trimming left V 0 bases short and J 8 bases short, with 17 bases between. Per germline, CDR1 SGDLS and CDR2 YYNGEE. This CDR3 contains 15 residues. The CDR3 loop reads CASSVGSGEWAEAFF. As DNA, the CDR3 is TGTGCCAGCAGCGTAGGTTCGGGGGAATGGGCCGAAGCTTTCTTT.

This clone was found once. The genes are TRBV4-1 and TRBJ2-1; D unclear. The CDR3 totals 17 residues. The V gene lost 4 bases and the J gene lost 2 bases, with 18 bases spanning the gap. The germline V gene encodes CDR1 MGHRA and CDR2 YSYEKL. The CDR3 coding sequence is TGCGCCAGCAGCCTCGCGCCGATATCCACAGCCTACAATGAGCAGTTCTTC. This codes for CASSLAPISTAYNEQFF.

The CDR3 DNA is TGTGCCTGGCAGGTGAACTCTGGAAACACCATATATTTT. Amino acids: CAWQVNSGNTIYF. The rearrangement links TRBV30 to TRBJ1-3, with D uncertain. CDR3 size: 13 residues. The germline gives CDR1 GTSNPN, CDR2 SVGIG (reference sequence). The germline V and J ends were trimmed by 5 bases and 0 bases, with 8 bases remaining between them.

The chain employs TRBV5-6 and TRBJ1-2; D remains unclear. The V end lost 3 bases, the J end lost 8 bases, and 11 bases lay between the germline ends. This CDR3 region has 12 residues. Germline V gene lookup returns CDR1 SGHDT and CDR2 YYEEEE. CDR3 coding DNA: TGTGCCAGCAGCTCCCTCGGCGGCGGCTACACCTTC. Amino acids: CASSSLGGGYTF.

This chain connects TRBV5-5 to TRBJ1-4; D unresolved. The germline gives CDR1 SGHKS, CDR2 YYEKEE (reference sequence). The length of the CDR3 is 14 residues. The V end was cut by 2 bases, the J end by 7 bases, with 12 bases between. For the CDR3, the DNA is TGTGCCAGCAGCTTTCTTCTAAGCGGTGAAAAACTGTTTTTT. Translation: CASSFLLSGEKLFF. Full variable domain (outside the CDR3, taken from reference TRBV5-5 and TRBJ1-4): DAGVTQSPTHLIKTRGQQVTLRCSPISGHKSVSWYQQVLGQGPQFIFQYYEKEERGRGNFPDRFSARQFPNYSSELNVNALLLGDSALYLCASSFLLSGEKLFFGSGTQLSVL.

The chain's CDR3 is CASSLPGGRQETQYF. The CDR3, as DNA: TGCGCCAGCAGCCTCCCCGGGGGACGACAAGAGACCCAGTACTTC. This chain uses TRBV4-1 with TRBJ2-5; D is possibly TRBD2 (6 bases). This CDR3 contains 15 residues. Per germline, CDR1 MGHRA and CDR2 YSYEKL. The V gene lost 4 bases and the J gene lost 2 bases, with 14 bases spanning the gap.

V is TRBV11-3 and J is TRBJ2-3, with 7 bases that match TRBD2. CDR3 length equals 14 residues. Per germline, CDR1 SGHNT and CDR2 YENEEA. V shed 5 bases, J shed 6 bases, and the junction held 8 bases outside the gene matches. CDR3 DNA: TGTGCCAGCAGCCCGGGAGGTGGGGCGGATACGCAGTATTTT. Its protein product is CASSPGGGADTQYF.

The rearrangement links TRBV6-1 to TRBJ1-1; D gene uncertain. V was clipped by 7 bases and J by 0 bases, with 6 bases between them. The germline CDR1 and CDR2 sequences are MNHNS and SASEGT. The CDR3 contains 12 residues. The CDR3 reads CASTVMNTEAFF. The CDR3 DNA reads TGTGCCAGCACAGTAATGAACACTGAAGCTTTCTTT.

The chain links TRBV5-6 to TRBJ2-7; TRBD1 matches at 9 bases. The trim removed 5 bases at V and 0 bases at J, leaving 3 bases unmatched. Germline V gives CDR1 SGHDT, CDR2 YYEEEE. CDR3 length: 14 amino acids. The chain's CDR3 is CASRGTGSSYEQYF. DNA of the CDR3: TGTGCCAGCAGGGGGACAGGGAGCTCCTACGAGCAGTACTTC.